The 9 T cell receptor beta chains below all came from one sample that was sequenced in a study of blood T cell repertoires in COVID-19. The protocol was immunoSEQ multiplex PCR, while the TCRdb copy is restricted to in-frame clones and leaves out a portion. The sample records a few hundred thousand clones, roughly 88% being singletons. Sample: peripheral blood. These receptors were obtained from a woman in her twenties or thirties who had recovered from COVID-19.

The V call is TRBV3-1 (or the pseudogene TRBV3-2), the J call TRBJ2-5, with 7 bases that match TRBD1. Germline CDR1 reads LGHDT; CDR2 reads YNNKEL (reference sequence). Unmatched junction bases numbered 4, after V lost 4 bases and J lost 2 bases. This CDR3 region has 14 residues. The CDR3 spells CASSLRTGQETQYF. In nucleotides, the CDR3 is TGTGCCAGCAGCCTCCGGACAGGACAAGAGACCCAGTACTTC.

This clone was picked up one time. This chain links TRBV27 with TRBJ1-1; no definite D call. Between the trimmed V and J ends, which lost 7 bases and 3 bases, there was a span of 12 bases. CDR3 length: 13 amino acids. CDR1 and CDR2 from the germline V gene are MNHEY and SMNVEV (reference sequence). CDR3 nucleotides: TGTGCCAGCAAAGCACTTCGGGACACTGAAGCTTTCTTT. The encoded protein is CASKALRDTEAFF.

CDR3 in DNA: TGCGCCAGCAGCTTGGGGGGCGTAGAAGAGACCCAGTACTTC. It translates to CASSLGGVEETQYF. The genes are TRBV5-1 and TRBJ2-5; tentatively, D is TRBD1 (5 bases). Per germline, CDR1 SGHRS and CDR2 YFSETQ. V was clipped by 0 bases and J by 3 bases, with 9 bases between them. This CDR3 is 14 amino acids long. Looking up the rest from reference TRBV5-1 and TRBJ2-5 gives the full variable domain: KAGVTQTPRYLIKTRGQQVTLSCSPISGHRSVSWYQQTPGQGLQFLFEYFSETQRNKGNFPGRFSGRQFSNSRSEMNVSTLELGDSALYLCASSLGGVEETQYFGPGTRLLVL.

CDR3 loop: CASSQLDRAGTEAFF. CDR3 bases: TGTGCCAGCAGCCAATTGGACAGGGCAGGGACTGAAGCTTTCTTT. The chain employs TRBV3-1 (or the pseudogene TRBV3-2) and TRBJ1-1, with 8 bases aligning to TRBD1. The V and J ends lost 2 bases and 5 bases, in that order; junction bases with no gene match: 7. In germline, CDR1 is LGHDT, CDR2 YNNKEL (reference sequence). The CDR3 runs to 15 residues.

The chain carries TRBV7-6 and TRBJ2-2, with D maybe TRBD2 (6 bases). The ends were cut back, 1 base at V and 4 bases at J, with 16 bases in the middle. CDR3 size: 17 residues. Germline V lookup: CDR1 SGHVS, CDR2 FNYEAQ. CDR3 in amino acids: CASSLGLVTSGTGELFF. The CDR3, as DNA: TGTGCCAGCAGCTTAGGTCTGGTGACTAGTGGCACCGGGGAGCTGTTTTTT. The variable domain in full, completed from reference TRBV7-6 and TRBJ2-2, reads GAGVSQSPRYKVTKRGQDVALRCDPISGHVSLYWYRQALGQGPEFLTYFNYEAQQDKSGLPNDRFSAERPEGSISTLTIQRTEQRDSAMYRCASSLGLVTSGTGELFFGEGSRLTVL.

V is TRBV5-8 and J is TRBJ2-7, with a tentative D call TRBD2 (5 bases). The CDR3 totals 15 residues. With 2 bases removed from V and 2 bases from J, the gap between germline ends came to 14 bases. Germline assignment: CDR1 SGHTS and CDR2 YDEGEE. CDR3 protein: CASSFKRAEPYEQYF. As DNA, the CDR3 is TGTGCCAGCAGCTTTAAGAGGGCGGAACCCTACGAGCAGTACTTC. Filled out from reference TRBV5-8 and TRBJ2-7, the complete variable domain reads EAGVTQSPTHLIKTRGQQATLRCSPISGHTSVYWYQQALGLGLQFLLWYDEGEERNRGNFPPRFSGRQFPNYSSELNVNALELEDSALYLCASSFKRAEPYEQYFGPGTRLTVT.

This sequence joins TRBV5-8 and TRBJ1-3; D remains unclear. CDR1 and CDR2 from the germline V gene are SGHTS and YDEGEE. Trimming cost V 6 bases and J 2 bases, with 30 bases left between them. This CDR3 is 20 amino acids long. CDR3: CASTVGIAAGPLITGNTIYF. The CDR3, as DNA: TGTGCCAGCACCGTCGGAATAGCGGCAGGTCCCCTTATTACTGGAAACACCATATATTTT.

The chain combines TRBV15 with TRBJ1-1, with D maybe TRBD1 (6 bases). The length of the CDR3 is 12 residues. Looked up from germline, CDR1 is LNHNV and CDR2 is YYDKDF (reference sequence). V lost 4 bases, J lost 9 bases, and 12 bases lay in between. The CDR3: CATSTRDTKAFF. The DNA for the CDR3 is TGTGCCACCAGCACTAGGGACACCAAAGCTTTCTTT.

The V gene is TRBV28, the J gene TRBJ1-6; the match to TRBD1 covers 7 bases. This CDR3 is 14 amino acids long. The trim removed 10 bases at V and 8 bases at J, leaving 11 bases unmatched. Germline V gene sequence: CDR1 MDHEN, CDR2 SYDVKM. CDR3 residues: CATGGGPYDSPLHF. The DNA for the CDR3 is TGTGCCACCGGAGGGGGCCCATATGATTCACCCCTCCACTTT.